This record concerns one T cell receptor (beta chain) sequence. Time point in this sample: baseline pretreatment blood. The treatment was: 15 Gy SBRT to primary tumor, nephrectomy 4 weeks later. The data originate from a study of radiation and T cells in renal cell carcinoma. This table comes from immunoSEQ multiplex PCR, and its TCRdb copy is limited to in-frame clones, with some not included. The sample has roughly 150,000 clones; roughly 90% are singletons. The CDR3 is 12 residues long. CDR1 and CDR2 (germline): MNHNS, SASEGT. Trimming removed 6 bases from V and 2 bases from J, with 6 bases in between.

The chain recombines TRBV6-1 with TRBJ2-3; no firm D call. The origin of this receptor is a woman in her 70s with renal cell carcinoma. The sequencing used blood, collected from a patient whose treatment included radiotherapy and nephrectomy. For the CDR3, the DNA is TGTGCCAGCAGGCTAGACACAGATACGCAGTATTTT. Amino acid sequence: CASRLDTDTQYF.